One and the same sample provided the 27 T cell receptor beta chains below, sequenced in a study of molecular identifiers for immune sequencing clone quantification (dated by TCRdb to between 2017 and 2018). The library relied on PCR. These reads were obtained on an Illumina HiSeq 4000. In-frame beta chains were kept once TCRdb had trimmed the public reads at Q25 with fastp and called clones with MiXCR. Every distinct CDR3 protein forms one entry, paired with its most common genes and DNA. This sample is represented by about 640,000 distinct CDR3 sequences; 20% of them were singletons. In total, the top ten clones hold roughly 0.85% of the sample. The sequencing input was naive CD8+ T cells from blood, with Jurkat cell RNA spiked in. The cell subset or site label here, explained by the study, means: FACS-sorted CD8+CD4-CCR7+CD45RA+ naive T cells. Every receptor here comes from a human donor in good health. Some libraries in this study had Jurkat cell RNA spiked in.

A few counts support this clonotype. V gene TRBV3-2 combines with J gene TRBJ2-2; the table's D call, TRBD2, was not checked against the DNA. TRBV3-2 is a known pseudogene. The CDR3 consists of 18 residues. The DNA for the CDR3 is TGTGCCAGCAGCCAGACCCGGCTCGCGGGGGGGCGGACCGGGGAGCTGTTTTTT. This translates into CASSQTRLAGGRTGELFF.

The V call is TRBV19, the J call TRBJ2-1, with TRBD2 matching over 11 bases. CDR3 length: 14 residues. CDR1 LNHDA and CDR2 SQIVND come from the germline V gene (reference sequence). The V and J ends lost 10 bases and 5 bases, in that order; junction bases with no gene match: 7. The CDR3 reads CATASGRFDNEQFF. The DNA of the CDR3 is TGTGCCACTGCTAGCGGGAGGTTTGACAATGAGCAGTTCTTC.

This clonotype was detected only a few times. This chain links TRBV19 with TRBJ2-1; weak D call: TRBD2 (5 bases). Germline-derived CDR1 and CDR2 are LNHDA and SQIVND (reference sequence). This CDR3 comprises 15 residues. The V end was cut by 2 bases, the J end by 4 bases, with 12 bases between. The CDR3 sequence is CASSISSGPYNEQFF. CDR3 sequence (DNA): TGTGCCAGTAGTATATCGAGCGGACCTTACAATGAGCAGTTCTTC.

This clonotype was picked up a small number of times. The V call is TRBV19, the J call TRBJ2-7; D is perhaps TRBD2 (6 bases). Germline V gene sequence: CDR1 LNHDA, CDR2 SQIVND (reference sequence). The CDR3 covers 15 residues. V lost 3 bases, J lost 3 bases, and 15 bases lay in between. CDR3 protein: CASSIAQGGRYEQYF. The CDR3 DNA follows: TGTGCCAGTAGTATCGCTCAGGGAGGACGCTACGAGCAGTACTTC. Combining the CDR3 with reference TRBV19 and TRBJ2-7 gives the whole variable domain DGGITQSPKYLFRKEGQNVTLSCEQNLNHDAMYWYRQDPGQGLRLIYYSQIVNDFQKGDIAEGYSVSREKKESFPLTVTSAQKNPTAFYLCASSIAQGGRYEQYFGPGTRLTVT.

The V gene is TRBV27, the J gene TRBJ1-1; maybe TRBD1 (5 bases). The V end lost 2 bases, the J end lost 2 bases, and 12 bases lay between the germline ends. Germline CDR1 is MNHEY and CDR2 is SMNVEV (reference sequence). The CDR3 is 15 amino acids. This CDR3 is CASSLSRGLNTEAFF. As DNA, the CDR3 is TGTGCCAGCAGTTTAAGTAGGGGCCTAAACACTGAAGCTTTCTTT.

This clonotype was seen at least ten times. The V gene is TRBV6-5, the J gene TRBJ2-3; no clear D gene. The CDR3 has 14 amino acids. Trimming removed 0 bases from V and 9 bases from J, with 13 bases in between. In germline, CDR1 is MNHEY, CDR2 SVGAGI. CDR3 in amino acids: CASSYSPPLGTQYF. The DNA of the CDR3 is TGTGCCAGCAGTTACTCCCCCCCCTTAGGCACGCAGTATTTT.

V is TRBV30 and J is TRBJ2-6, with D hard to call. V lost 2 bases, J lost 3 bases, and 11 bases lay in between. Germline V lookup: CDR1 GTSNPN, CDR2 SVGIG (reference sequence). The CDR3 length is 15 residues. The CDR3 region has the DNA TGTGCCTGGAGTCGTGAAGGTTATGGGGCCAACGTCCTGACTTTC. Translation gives CAWSREGYGANVLTF.

Worth noting for this clonotype: A much larger clone is a single base away; this may be a read error. This chain joins TRBV30 and TRBJ2-7; D is possibly TRBD1 (5 bases). The V gene's germline CDR1 is GTSNPN and CDR2 SVGIG (reference sequence). The CDR3 is made up of 15 amino acids. The CDR3 DNA is TGTGTCTGGAGTGTGGCGGCAGGGAATCTTTACGAGCAGTACTTC. This gives the protein CVWSVAAGNLYEQYF.

There are many counts of this clonotype. This sequence joins TRBV4-1 and TRBJ1-1; D unclear. Trimming cost V 0 bases and J 5 bases, with 16 bases left between them. Germline CDR1 is MGHRA and CDR2 is YSYEKL. This CDR3 comprises 16 residues. CDR3 loop: CASSQDVTASQTEAFF. The CDR3 DNA is TGCGCCAGCAGCCAAGATGTTACAGCCAGCCAAACTGAAGCTTTCTTT.

In its sample, this clonotype was seen many times. V and J are TRBV7-9 and TRBJ1-1, with TRBD1 matching 9 bases. Germline trimming cut 5 bases from V and 5 bases from J; bases unmatched to any gene: 6. Germline V gene lookup returns CDR1 SEHNR and CDR2 FQNEAQ (reference sequence). The CDR3 is 14 amino acids. The CDR3 DNA is TGTGCCAGCAGCAGTACAGGGGGCGAAACTGAAGCTTTCTTT. This codes for CASSSTGGETEAFF. Filled out from reference TRBV7-9 and TRBJ1-1, the complete variable domain reads DTGVSQNPRHKITKRGQNVTFRCDPISEHNRLYWYRQTLGQGPEFLTYFQNEAQLEKSRLLSDRFSAERPKGSFSTLEIQRTEQGDSAMYLCASSSTGGETEAFFGQGTRLTVV.

This clonotype was recorded at least ten times. V usage is TRBV7-2 and J usage is TRBJ2-1; D unclear. V gave up 0 bases and J gave up 2 bases, with 8 bases separating them. Germline values: CDR1 SGHTA, CDR2 FQGNSA. The CDR3 contains 15 residues. CDR3 amino acids: CASSLAAVTYNEQFF. The CDR3 DNA is TGTGCCAGCAGCTTAGCTGCTGTGACCTACAATGAGCAGTTCTTC.

This clonotype appeared many times. The rearrangement joins TRBV11-2 to TRBJ1-4; D uncertain. V lost 1 base, J lost 0 bases, and 9 bases lay in between. The CDR3 spans 16 residues. The germline V gene encodes CDR1 SGHAT and CDR2 FQNNGV. The CDR3 loop is CASSLVGGPTNEKLFF. The CDR3 nucleotides are TGTGCCAGCAGCTTAGTTGGAGGGCCAACTAATGAAAAACTGTTTTTT.

Notes on this clonotype: This may be a read error, as it is one base from a much larger clone. The V call is TRBV4-1, the J call TRBJ1-2, with TRBD1 matching over 8 bases. Germline V gene data show CDR1 as MGHRA and CDR2 as YSYEKL. The V gene end was trimmed by 4 bases and the J gene end by 7 bases; junction bases not matched to a gene: 8. The CDR3 runs to 14 residues. The DNA for the CDR3 is TGCGCCAGCAGCCCCCTGACAGGGGACTGTGGCTACACCTTC. It specifies CASSPLTGDCGYTF.

This clonotype was found many times. The chain combines TRBV4-1 with TRBJ2-7; a possible D gene is TRBD2 (5 bases). Germline lookup yields CDR1 MGHRA and CDR2 YSYEKL. V lost 4 bases to trimming and J lost 2 bases, with 18 bases between them. The CDR3 consists of 16 residues. CDR3 protein: CASSPRGPPSPYEQYF. CDR3 nucleotides: TGCGCCAGCAGCCCCAGAGGGCCCCCATCCCCCTACGAGCAGTACTTC.

Details on this clonotype: Its ends do not fully match the called genes, so a read error is possible. J is TRBJ2-1 and V is TRBV5-6; D remains ambiguous. Germline CDR1 reads SGHDT; CDR2 reads YYEEEE. This CDR3 contains 11 residues. Here the CDR3 DNA reads TGTGCCAGCAGCTCCGAAGTTGAGCAGTCCTTC. It codes for CASSSEVEQSF.

This clonotype was counted many times. V is TRBV12-3 or TRBV12-4 and J is TRBJ2-7; TRBD1 aligns across 8 bases. The J segment lost 7 bases and the V segment lost 5 bases, leaving 22 bases of the junction unmatched. The CDR3 extends over 18 amino acids. Here the CDR3 reads CASSHLHDRGPLDGEQYF. The CDR3 nucleotides read TGTGCCAGCAGTCACCTCCACGACAGGGGACCTCTAGATGGGGAGCAGTACTTC.

This clonotype was observed once. This clone may be a read error of a much larger clone one base away. V is TRBV13 and J is TRBJ2-7; D possibly corresponds to TRBD2 (6 bases). This CDR3 is 14 amino acids long. Germline V gives CDR1 PRHDT, CDR2 FYEKMQ (reference sequence). For the CDR3, the DNA is TGTGCCAGCAGCCTTCTCACGGAGCCGGGAGAGCAGTGCTTC. Translated, it gives CASSLLTEPGEQCF.

On this clonotype itself: Just one base apart from a much larger clone, this may be a read error. The V call is TRBV4-3, the J call TRBJ2-2; no definite D call. V lost 3 bases and J lost 6, with 11 bases in between. The CDR3 loop spans 14 amino acids. Germline V CDR1 and CDR2: LGHNA, YSLEER. CDR3 DNA: TGCGCCAGCAGCCAGGATACTGGCGCCGGGGAGCTGTTTTTT. Protein sequence: CASSQDTGAGELFF.

J is TRBJ2-2 and V is TRBV9; TRBD1 agrees at 7 bases. The J segment lost 5 bases and the V segment lost 0 bases, leaving 13 bases of the junction unmatched. The germline V gene has CDR1 SGDLS and CDR2 YYNGEE. The CDR3 sequence is 18 residues long. CDR3: CASSVGGTGTALTGELFF. The CDR3 DNA reads TGTGCCAGCAGCGTAGGAGGGACCGGGACAGCGCTAACCGGGGAGCTGTTTTTT.

Of note for this clonotype: This could be a read error, since a much larger clone is one nucleotide away. The rearrangement joins TRBV27 to TRBJ2-7; 10 bases fit TRBD1. This CDR3 region has 15 residues. CDR1 is MNHEY and CDR2 is SMNVEV in the germline V gene (reference sequence). The chain's CDR3 is CASSLFWDRGHEQHF. The CDR3 bases are TGTGCCAGCAGTTTGTTTTGGGACAGGGGCCACGAGCAGCACTTC.

The table lists this clonotype with a few counts. This chain joins TRBV24-1 and TRBJ2-3; tentatively, D is TRBD2 (7 bases). The V and J ends lost 2 bases and 2 bases respectively, with 25 bases between them. Per the germline V gene, CDR1 is KGHDR and CDR2 is SFDVKD. The CDR3 totals 20 residues. The CDR3 nucleotides read TGTGCCACCAGTGATTCTGGCGGACAACAATCAGGGGACTACACAGATACGCAGTATTTT. It translates to CATSDSGGQQSGDYTDTQYF.

Remarks on this clonotype: This may stem from a read error, because a much larger clone lies one nucleotide away. V usage is TRBV24-1 and J usage is TRBJ2-1; TRBD1 matches 8 bases. This CDR3 comprises 16 residues. Per germline, CDR1 KGHDR and CDR2 SFDVKD. CDR3 protein: CATSDLRQGAVNERFF. Here the CDR3 DNA reads TGTGCCACCAGTGATTTAAGGCAGGGGGCTGTCAATGAGCGGTTCTTC.

Only one count was recorded for this clonotype. This may be a read error: a much more frequent sequence differs by one nucleotide. This chain connects TRBV19 to TRBJ2-7, with 7 bases matching TRBD1. Germline CDR1 reads LNHDA; CDR2 reads SQIVND (reference sequence). The CDR3 has 16 residues. Written as DNA, the CDR3 is TGTGCCTGTAGTCCCGGACAGGCCCGTGGCCCCTACGAGCAGTACTTC. Translating it yields CACSPGQARGPYEQYF.

A remark on this clonotype: A much larger clonotype is one base distant, so this may be a read error. This rearrangement joins TRBV12-3 or TRBV12-4 to TRBJ2-7; D might be TRBD1 (6 bases). Trimming left V 3 bases short and J 2 bases short, with 17 bases between. The CDR3 sequence is 16 residues long. CDR3 bases: TGTGCCAGCAGTTTCGTGGGACAATACCGCCCCTACGAGCAGTACTTC. Protein product: CASSFVGQYRPYEQYF.

V gene TRBV6-5 combines with J gene TRBJ2-3; tentatively, D is TRBD2 (6 bases). V lost 6 bases and J lost 0, with 13 bases in between. CDR1 and CDR2 (germline): MNHEY, SVGAGI. This CDR3 region has 15 residues. CDR3 sequence (DNA): TGTGCCAGCAGCATCGCAGGGAGGAGCACAGATACGCAGTATTTT. It encodes CASSIAGRSTDTQYF.

This sequence joins TRBV28 and TRBJ2-3; TRBD2 matches 13 bases. The germline CDR1 and CDR2 sequences are MDHEN and SYDVKM. The CDR3 is 15 residues long. V shed 8 bases, J shed 4 bases, and the junction held 6 bases outside the gene matches. In nucleotides, the CDR3 is TGTGCCAGCGGTTGGGGGACTAGCGGGGCAGATACGCAGTATTTT. Its protein is CASGWGTSGADTQYF.

CDR3 DNA: TGCGCCAGCAGTCAACGGACAGCCGATTCTAACTACAATGAGCAGTTCTTC. It encodes CASSQRTADSNYNEQFF. The genes are TRBV23-1 and TRBJ2-1; weak D call: TRBD1 (6 bases). TRBV23-1 is flagged as an ORF with uncertain function. With 2 bases removed from V and 3 bases from J, the gap between germline ends came to 17 bases. The CDR3 contains 17 residues.